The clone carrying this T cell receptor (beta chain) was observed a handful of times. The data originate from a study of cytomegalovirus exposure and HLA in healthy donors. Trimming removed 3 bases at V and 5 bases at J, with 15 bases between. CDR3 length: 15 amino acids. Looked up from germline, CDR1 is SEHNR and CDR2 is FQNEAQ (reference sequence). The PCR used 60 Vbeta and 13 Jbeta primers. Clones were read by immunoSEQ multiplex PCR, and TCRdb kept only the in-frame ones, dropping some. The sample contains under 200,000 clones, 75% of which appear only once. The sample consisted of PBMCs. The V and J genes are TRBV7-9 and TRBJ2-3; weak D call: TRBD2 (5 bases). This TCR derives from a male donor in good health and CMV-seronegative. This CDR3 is CASSFGHTSLDTQYF. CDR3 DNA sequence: TGTGCCAGCAGCTTCGGTCACACTAGTTTAGATACGCAGTATTTT. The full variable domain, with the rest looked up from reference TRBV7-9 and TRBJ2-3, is DTGVSQNPRHKITKRGQNVTFRCDPISEHNRLYWYRQTLGQGPEFLTYFQNEAQLEKSRLLSDRFSAERPKGSFSTLEIQRTEQGDSAMYLCASSFGHTSLDTQYFGPGTRLTVL.